This TCR beta chain came from a study of T cell repertoires in cytomegalovirus infection. Study as a whole: The public TCR beta signatures pointed to both CMV infection and matching HLA type. Notes on the study in general: It was HLA-C-restricted CMV-specific TCR beta clonotypes that dominated the response ex vivo.

This CDR3 comprises 17 residues. In germline, CDR1 is SSHAT, CDR2 FNYEAQ (reference sequence). One entry per CDR3 protein results from TCRdb running MiXCR on the reads. There are a few hundred thousand distinct CDR3 sequences in the sample; more than 20% occur only once, and less than 15% lies in the top ten. Ten or more counts support this clonotype. Antigen unknown. The junction departs from germline at one end; a sequencing error may be responsible. This clonotype was sampled from a human donor in good health (CMV status not recorded). Some clones in this sample may be carry-over from other donors' samples. The chain couples TRBV7-7 to TRBJ2-4; D gene unclear. Material: PBMCs. The CDR3 sequence is CASSPPRWIQAKNIQYF. The DNA for the CDR3 is TGTGCTAGCAGCCCCCCAAGGTGGATCCAAGCCAAAAACATTCAGTACTTC.